The present T cell receptor (beta chain) was sequenced within a study of cytomegalovirus exposure and HLA in healthy donors (dated by TCRdb to 2015 to 2018). At the level of the whole study: An earlier analysis of 550 to 700 of the donors reported 250 to 300 Gb of sequence data and some 120 million unique TCR beta sequences from about 200 million T cells. The aim of the study was to test whether cataloging public T cell receptors could identify signatures of past pathogen exposure. Among over 350 genotyped donors of the cohort, an average of roughly 240,000 unique TCR beta nucleotide sequences were sequenced per donor, around 18% of them non-productive. The study combined high-throughput TCR immunosequencing, statistical association of individual TCRs with disease status, and machine learning to predict cytomegalovirus infection status. An earlier analysis of some 600 of the donors applied high-throughput TCR beta sequencing to assess whether each TCR beta V gene segment acted as functional or pseudogenic. Roughly 300 gigabases of sequencing data and approximately 85 million unique TCR sequences were included in an early release covering under 650 HLA-typed donors. Donor age, sex, ethnicity and CMV serostatus were compiled alongside the repertoire data. Rather than using new phenotypic data, the later analysis identified candidate immune exposures from TCR beta sequences and from how often those sequences occurred across donors. Of the roughly 400 genotyped donors, 75% to 85% were placed in the genetic ancestry cluster associated with self-reported Caucasian donors. Class I and class II HLA loci were covered by the typing at four-digit resolution. The T cell repertoires of some 700 subjects were profiled by immunosequencing and related to cytomegalovirus serostatus. Every discovery cohort repertoire had been produced on one sequencing platform. Four to six DR-DQ haplotypes were handled as single units for association and clustering, since linkage in the cohort was strong. A later genetic analysis used genome-wide SNP genotypes for about 65% of the roughly 700 donors, treating that subset as a discovery cohort. Besides the first cohort of approximately 670 subjects, a separate validation cohort made up of roughly 120 different subjects was used. A later analysis re-examined previously published TCR beta repertoires from just over 650 donors and added high-resolution HLA genotyping to investigate patterns of TCR occurrence. The number of donors typed differed by locus, with roughly 629-640 for A, B, C, DRB1 and DQB1, over 500 for DQA1, about 610 for DPA1, and some 450 for DPB1.

Library preparation was by the immunoSEQ multiplex PCR assay. The multiplex PCR relied on a mix of 60 forward primers for TCR Vbeta segments and 13 reverse primers for TCR Jbeta segments. Amplification of the CDR3 region of rearranged TCR beta genes was performed with a multiplex PCR assay on genomic DNA. The amplified TCR beta libraries were sequenced on the Illumina HiSeq System as 87-base-pair reads. In the authors' own workflow: A later analysis counted tens of millions of unique TCR beta chains across the 670 or so repertoires, and 10 million to 12 million of these chains were shared by at least two donors. Raw reads were error-corrected and collapsed into unique sequences with a nearest-neighbor algorithm that merged closely related sequences to remove PCR and sequencing errors. Alignment of CDR3 sequences to IMGT reference sequences was used to assign V, D and J gene segments. Each retained sequence needed at least a six-nucleotide match to both a V gene segment and a J gene segment. A rearrangement was called productive if the CDR3 had no stop codons and remained in frame with V and J, and every other rearrangement was called non-productive. Following IMGT convention, CDR3 was defined as the stretch from the second conserved V-encoded cysteine to the conserved J-encoded phenylalanine. Sequences without an unambiguous match to a single V gene segment were excluded from the earlier analysis of several hundred of the donors. In an earlier analysis of 500 to 750 of the donors, V segments were called functional above 56.7% productive rearrangements and were called segregating when the between-donor standard deviation exceeded 5%. A statistical classification framework was built to diagnose cytomegalovirus status from the catalog of TCR beta chain sequences. A later analysis assigned V and J genes by comparing TCR nucleotide sequences with IMGT/GENE-DB human TR gene sequences. In a later analysis, CDR3 sequences and most-parsimonious VDJ recombination scenarios were assigned using the TCRdist pipeline. In a later analysis, each TCR beta chain was defined by its CDR3 amino acid sequence together with its V-gene family, and reads without a unique V-gene family were excluded. To address suspected cross-contamination and a sequencing artifact, a later analysis removed approximately 600 highly shared, low-generation-probability nucleotide sequences. In a later analysis, a clonal expansion index was calculated for each public chain from normalized within-repertoire ranks of inferred template counts. In a later analysis, generation probabilities were computed with a VDJ recombination model fitted to out-of-frame rearrangements, and the resulting probabilities were checked against IGoR. In a later analysis, hypergeometric tests were used to score TCR-TCR, TCR-HLA and TCR-CMV co-occurrence, with a repertoire-size bias correction applied to TCR pairs. False discovery rates were estimated in a later analysis by permuting HLA or CMV assignments 20 times. In a later analysis, co-occurring TCRs were grouped using DBSCAN, and TCRdist sequence similarity was added for clustering within HLA-allele-positive subsets. For co-occurrence clustering, repertoires with fewer than 30,000 or more than 120,000 public chains were excluded, along with about five repertoires with anomalous nucleotide sharing. This is the immuneACCESS table as TCRdb keeps it, with only in-frame sequences that have V and J called. A part of the clones is gone; compared with another copy, unresolved V genes explain less than half, and the rest is unexplained. V and J calls and clone size are as listed in that table; D and trimming were resolved from the DNA. The sample table records about 120,000 clones; 75% of these occur just once. The ten largest make up 2.5% to 3.5% of the sample.

As concerns this clone: What antigen it recognizes has not been identified. Base qualities are not recorded, but no much larger clone differs from it by a single base.

Broad study findings and their caveats: In an earlier analysis of 500 to 650 of the donors, most TCR beta V segments appeared in productive rearrangements about 87% or about 30% of the time, broadly matching IMGT annotations. When HLA alleles, especially DR and DQ, strongly co-occurred, attributing TCR associations to individual alleles was difficult. Because counts were too low, 15 to 20 rarely observed V segments, including chromosome 9 orphons, were left out of the earlier analysis of 587 of the donors. Because HLA typing was unavailable for some donors at each locus, only the typed subset was used in association tests. A further reported finding was that TCR beta sequences accurately predicted the HLA-A and HLA-B alleles for most subjects in the first cohort. In a later analysis, several top co-occurrence clusters were reported to appear linked to parvovirus B19, influenza, CMV and Epstein-Barr virus. Most CMV-associated TCR beta chains appeared to be HLA-restricted in a later analysis, and the HLA associations seemed to be driven largely by CMV exposure. The cohort was sequenced for TCR beta chains only, and without alpha or paired-chain data the features that could be detected were limited. Correlated functional status among segregating V segments might reflect linkage disequilibrium, but an unknown experimental factor could not be ruled out. In a later analysis, TCR association rates were found to vary across HLA loci, with the most associated TCRs seen for DRB1 alleles and the fewest for HLA-C alleles. According to a later genetic analysis, donors in an Asian-associated ancestry cluster had fewer N-insertions in productive TCRs than the approximately 690-donor mean. A cluster of highly shared sequence variants was judged likely to represent a technical artifact of the sequencing pipeline. Most TCR sequences were observed very rarely across donors, whereas some public TCRs were present in many individuals. In both the original and validation cohorts, the classifier was reported to diagnose cytomegalovirus status with high specificity and sensitivity. A later genetic analysis associated a missense DCLRE1C variant with V-gene and J-gene trimming of TCR beta chains, and an independent cohort replicated the association. A total of about 150 TCR beta chains were listed by the study as associated with cytomegalovirus. The 87-base-pair reads could not distinguish some IMGT-functional V segments, including TRBV6-2 and TRBV6-3, so those segments were excluded. A few of the identified cytomegalovirus-associated TCR beta chains were confirmed in vitro to be specific for cytomegalovirus antigens. It was suggested by the authors that the approach could potentially be generalized to other disease states and immunological phenotypes. In a later analysis, HLA-associated TCR beta chains were found to be more clonally expanded and to have lower generation probabilities than equally common non-associated chains. For the cohort, immune exposure information was limited to CMV serostatus. A later analysis associated 16,951 TCR beta sequences with specific HLA alleles at a false discovery rate of 0.05. Sequencing depth was assumed to be roughly uniform across donors in the presence/absence analyses, though that assumption may not hold.

The cohort consisted of fewer than 700 healthy bone marrow donors. All cohort members were sampled while nominally healthy, although unrecorded immune exposures were likely present. The donor was CMV seropositive and belonged to the group of 250 to 300 seropositive cohort members. Every donor gave a peripheral blood sample, and the peripheral blood mononuclear cells from that sample were used for TCR beta sequencing. The Qiagen DNeasy Blood Extraction Kit was used to extract genomic DNA from the blood cell samples. CDR1 is given as SGDLS and CDR2 as YYNGEE, both from the germline V gene. There are 15 amino acids in the CDR3, from cysteine to phenylalanine inclusive. The DNA shown is the 45-base CDR3, in frame from base 1. The junction shows trimming of 0 bases on V and 8 bases on J, and the gene matches do not reach 7 bases of it.

The clonotype originates from a woman aged 40 to 50 in good health and CMV-seropositive. The specimen sequenced was PBMCs. Rearrangement joined TRBV9 to TRBJ2-1, with TRBD2 matching 8 junction bases. The DNA is as follows: TGTGCCAGCAGCGTAGCGGGAGGGCCTGGAGATGAGCAGTTCTTC. Its coded protein is CASSVAGGPGDEQFF.